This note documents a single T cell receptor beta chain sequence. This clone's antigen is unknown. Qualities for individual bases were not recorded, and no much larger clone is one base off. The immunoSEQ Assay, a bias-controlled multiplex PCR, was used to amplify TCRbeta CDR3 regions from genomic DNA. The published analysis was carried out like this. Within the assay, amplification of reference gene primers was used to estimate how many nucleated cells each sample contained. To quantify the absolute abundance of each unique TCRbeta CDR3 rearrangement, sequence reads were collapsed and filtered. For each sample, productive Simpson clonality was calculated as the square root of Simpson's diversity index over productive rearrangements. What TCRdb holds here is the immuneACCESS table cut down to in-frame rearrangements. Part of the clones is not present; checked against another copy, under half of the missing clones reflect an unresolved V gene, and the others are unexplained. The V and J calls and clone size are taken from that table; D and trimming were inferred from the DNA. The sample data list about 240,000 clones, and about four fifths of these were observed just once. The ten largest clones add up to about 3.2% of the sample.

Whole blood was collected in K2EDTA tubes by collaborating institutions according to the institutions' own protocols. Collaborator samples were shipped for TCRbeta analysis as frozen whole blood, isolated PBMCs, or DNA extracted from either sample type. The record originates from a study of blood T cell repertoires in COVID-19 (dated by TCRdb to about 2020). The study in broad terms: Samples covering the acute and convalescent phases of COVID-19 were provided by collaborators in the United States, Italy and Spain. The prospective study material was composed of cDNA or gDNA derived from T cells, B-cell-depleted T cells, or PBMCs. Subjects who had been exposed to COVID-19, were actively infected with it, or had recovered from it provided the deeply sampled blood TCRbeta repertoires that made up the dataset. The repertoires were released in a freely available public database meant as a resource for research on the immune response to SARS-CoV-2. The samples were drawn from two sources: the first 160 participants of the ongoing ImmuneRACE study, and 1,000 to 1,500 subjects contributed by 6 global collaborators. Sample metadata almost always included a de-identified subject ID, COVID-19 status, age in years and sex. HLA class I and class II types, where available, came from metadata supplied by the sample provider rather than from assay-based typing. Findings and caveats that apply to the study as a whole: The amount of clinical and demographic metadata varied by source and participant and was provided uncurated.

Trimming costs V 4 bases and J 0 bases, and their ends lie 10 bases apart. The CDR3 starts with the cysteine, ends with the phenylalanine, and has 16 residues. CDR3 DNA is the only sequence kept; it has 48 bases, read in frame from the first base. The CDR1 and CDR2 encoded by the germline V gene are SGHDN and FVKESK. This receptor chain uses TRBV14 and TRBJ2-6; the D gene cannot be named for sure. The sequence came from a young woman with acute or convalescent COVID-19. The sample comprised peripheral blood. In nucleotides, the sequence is TGTGCCAGCAGCCTGCCTCGGGTCTCTGGGGCCAACGTCCTGACTTTC. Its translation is CASSLPRVSGANVLTF.